This T cell receptor (beta chain) derives from a study of blood T cell repertoires in COVID-19. Turning to the study itself: The samples span acute and convalescent COVID-19 from the United States, Italy and Spain. Nucleic acid was either cDNA or gDNA, and it came from T cells, B-cell-depleted T cells, or PBMCs.

CDR3 length: 15 residues. Germline trimming cut 4 bases from V and 4 bases from J; bases unmatched to any gene: 8. CDR1 is LNHDA, CDR2 SQIVND, per germline (reference sequence). Methods used by the authors: For nucleated cells, counts were estimated from reference gene primer amplification. Sequencing used immunoSEQ multiplex PCR; TCRdb keeps in-frame clones, though not all of them. The DNA gave D and trimming, while V, J and clone size come from that table. The data hold 95,000 to 100,000 clones, with approximately 84% observed a single time. The source material was peripheral blood. The receptor was derived from a woman in her fifties or sixties with acute or convalescent COVID-19. The rearrangement links TRBV19 to TRBJ1-2, with 8 bases that match TRBD1. CDR3 sequence (DNA): TGTGCCAGTAGTACCCCCGACAGGGGCGCCTATGGCTACACCTTC. It yields the protein CASSTPDRGAYGYTF.